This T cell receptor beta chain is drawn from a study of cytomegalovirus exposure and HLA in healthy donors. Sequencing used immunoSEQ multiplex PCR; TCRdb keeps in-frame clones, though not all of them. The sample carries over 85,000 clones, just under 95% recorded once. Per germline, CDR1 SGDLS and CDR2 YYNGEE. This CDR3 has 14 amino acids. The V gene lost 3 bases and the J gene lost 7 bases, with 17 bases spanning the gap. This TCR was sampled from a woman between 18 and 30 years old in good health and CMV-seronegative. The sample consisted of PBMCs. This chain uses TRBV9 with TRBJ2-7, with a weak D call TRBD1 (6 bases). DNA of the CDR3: TGTGCCAGCAGCGCGAACAGGGAACTCGGGGAGCAGTACTTC. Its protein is CASSANRELGEQYF.